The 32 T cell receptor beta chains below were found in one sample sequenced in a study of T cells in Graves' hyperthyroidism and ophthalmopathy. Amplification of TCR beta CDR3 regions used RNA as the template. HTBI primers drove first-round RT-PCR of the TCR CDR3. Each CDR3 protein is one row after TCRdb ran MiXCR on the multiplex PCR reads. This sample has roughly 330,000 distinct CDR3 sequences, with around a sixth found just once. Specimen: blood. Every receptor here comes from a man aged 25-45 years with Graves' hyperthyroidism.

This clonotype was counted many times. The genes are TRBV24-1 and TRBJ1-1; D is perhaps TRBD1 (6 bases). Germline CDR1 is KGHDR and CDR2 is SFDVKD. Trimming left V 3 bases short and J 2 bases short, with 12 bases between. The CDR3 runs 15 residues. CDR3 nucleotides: TGTGCCACCAGTGATGCTAGGGACACCAACACTGAAGCTTTCTTT. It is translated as CATSDARDTNTEAFF.

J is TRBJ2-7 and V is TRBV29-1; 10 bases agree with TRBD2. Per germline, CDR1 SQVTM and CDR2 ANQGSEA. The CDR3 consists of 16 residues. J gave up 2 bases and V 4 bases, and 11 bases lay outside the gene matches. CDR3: CSVASRPSGRPYEQYF. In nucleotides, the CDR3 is TGCAGCGTTGCCAGCAGACCTAGCGGGAGACCCTACGAGCAGTACTTC.

The CDR3 loop reads CASSPIPRAGGLYGYTF. CDR3 bases: TGTGCCAGCAGCCCCATTCCACGGGCAGGGGGTCTCTATGGCTACACCTTC. The chain uses TRBV6-1 and TRBJ1-2; 7 nucleotides align to TRBD1. Germline V gene data show CDR1 as MNHNS and CDR2 as SASEGT. The CDR3 sequence is 17 residues long. J gave up 4 bases and V 6 bases, and 17 bases lay outside the gene matches.

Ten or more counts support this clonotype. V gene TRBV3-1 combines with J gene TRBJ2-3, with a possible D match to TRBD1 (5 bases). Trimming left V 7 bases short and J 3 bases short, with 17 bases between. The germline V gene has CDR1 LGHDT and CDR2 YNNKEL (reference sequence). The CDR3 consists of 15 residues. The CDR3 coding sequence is TGTGCCAGCACCCTCGGGCAGGGAACTACAGATACGCAGTATTTT. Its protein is CASTLGQGTTDTQYF.

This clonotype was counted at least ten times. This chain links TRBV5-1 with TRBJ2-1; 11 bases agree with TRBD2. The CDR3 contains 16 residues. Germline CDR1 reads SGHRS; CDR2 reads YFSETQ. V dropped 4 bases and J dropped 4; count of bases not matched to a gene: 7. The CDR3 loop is CASSVVAGGPYNEQFF. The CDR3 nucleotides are TGCGCCAGCAGCGTAGTAGCGGGAGGGCCTTACAATGAGCAGTTCTTC.

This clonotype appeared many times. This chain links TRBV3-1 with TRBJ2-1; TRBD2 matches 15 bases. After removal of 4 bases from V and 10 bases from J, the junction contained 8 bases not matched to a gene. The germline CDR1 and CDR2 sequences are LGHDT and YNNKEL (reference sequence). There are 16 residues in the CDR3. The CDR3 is CASSPGLAGGGREQFF. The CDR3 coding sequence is TGTGCCAGCAGCCCCGGACTAGCGGGAGGGGGCAGAGAGCAGTTCTTC.

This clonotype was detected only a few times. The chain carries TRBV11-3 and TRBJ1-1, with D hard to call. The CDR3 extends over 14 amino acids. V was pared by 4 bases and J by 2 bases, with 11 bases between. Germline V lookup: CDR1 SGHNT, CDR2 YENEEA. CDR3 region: CASSSRTENTEAFF. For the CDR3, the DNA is TGTGCCAGCAGCTCTAGGACGGAAAACACTGAAGCTTTCTTT.

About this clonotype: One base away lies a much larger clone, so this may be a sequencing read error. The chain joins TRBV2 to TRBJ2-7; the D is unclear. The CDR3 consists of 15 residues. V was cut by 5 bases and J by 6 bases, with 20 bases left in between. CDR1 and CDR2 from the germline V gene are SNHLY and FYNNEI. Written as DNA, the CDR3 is TGTGCCAGCAGTACTGATATTGGCCGAGGAGCCGAGCAGTACTTC. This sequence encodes CASSTDIGRGAEQYF.

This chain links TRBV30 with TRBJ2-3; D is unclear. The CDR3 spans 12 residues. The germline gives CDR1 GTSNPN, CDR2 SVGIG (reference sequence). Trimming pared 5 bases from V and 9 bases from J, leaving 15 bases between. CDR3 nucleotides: TGTGCCTGGGACTCTGACCTCCTCACGCAGTATTTT. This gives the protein CAWDSDLLTQYF. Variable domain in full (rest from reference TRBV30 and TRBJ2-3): SQTIHQWPATLVQPVGSPLSLECTVEGTSNPNLYWYRQAAGRGLQLLFYSVGIGQISSEVPQNLSASRPQDRQFILSSKKLLLSDSGFYLCAWDSDLLTQYFGPGTRLTVL.

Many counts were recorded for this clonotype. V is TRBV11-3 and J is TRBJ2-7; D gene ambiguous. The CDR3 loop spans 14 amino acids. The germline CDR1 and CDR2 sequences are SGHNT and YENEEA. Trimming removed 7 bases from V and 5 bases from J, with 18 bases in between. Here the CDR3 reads CASTLDATHHEQYF. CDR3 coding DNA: TGTGCCAGCACCCTGGACGCCACCCACCACGAGCAGTACTTC.

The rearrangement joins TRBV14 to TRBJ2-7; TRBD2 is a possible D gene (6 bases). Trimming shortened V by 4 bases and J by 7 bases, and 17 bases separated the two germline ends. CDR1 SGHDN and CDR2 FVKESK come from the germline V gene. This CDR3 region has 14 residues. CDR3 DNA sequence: TGTGCCAGCAGCCCGAGAGGAGGGCTGAGTGAGCAGTACTTC. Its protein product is CASSPRGGLSEQYF. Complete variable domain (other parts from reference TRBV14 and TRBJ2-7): EAGVTQFPSHSVIEKGQTVTLRCDPISGHDNLYWYRRVMGKEIKFLLHFVKESKQDESGMPNNRFLAERTGGTYSTLKVQPAELEDSGVYFCASSPRGGLSEQYFGPGTRLTVT.

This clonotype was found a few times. CDR3 DNA sequence: TGCGCCAGCAGCTTGAGTTACCGGGACAGTTTGCGGAAACTGTTTTTT. This translates into CASSLSYRDSLRKLFF. V gene TRBV5-1 combines with J gene TRBJ1-4, with TRBD1 matching 7 bases. J lost 11 bases, V lost 1 base, and 14 bases had no gene match. The germline gives CDR1 SGHRS, CDR2 YFSETQ. The CDR3 has 16 residues.

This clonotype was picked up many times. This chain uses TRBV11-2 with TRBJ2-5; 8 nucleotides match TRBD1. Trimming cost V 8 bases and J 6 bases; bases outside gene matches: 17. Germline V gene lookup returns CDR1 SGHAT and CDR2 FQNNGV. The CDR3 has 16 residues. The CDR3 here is CASGAIGQGASKTQYF. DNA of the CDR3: TGTGCCAGCGGAGCCATTGGGCAGGGGGCTTCGAAGACCCAGTACTTC.

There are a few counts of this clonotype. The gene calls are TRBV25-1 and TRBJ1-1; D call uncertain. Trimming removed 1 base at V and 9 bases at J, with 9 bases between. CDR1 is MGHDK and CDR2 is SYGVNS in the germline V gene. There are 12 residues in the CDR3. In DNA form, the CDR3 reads TGTGCCAGCAGTGAATTAGGGTCACAAGCTTTCTTT. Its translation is CASSELGSQAFF.

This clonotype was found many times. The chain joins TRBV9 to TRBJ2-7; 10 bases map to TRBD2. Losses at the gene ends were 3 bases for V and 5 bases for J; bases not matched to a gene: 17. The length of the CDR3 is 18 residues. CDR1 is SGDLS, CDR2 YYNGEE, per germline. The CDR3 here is CASSAEGGGTSVTDEQYF. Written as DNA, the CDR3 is TGTGCCAGCAGCGCGGAGGGGGGGGGGACTAGCGTAACGGACGAGCAGTACTTC.

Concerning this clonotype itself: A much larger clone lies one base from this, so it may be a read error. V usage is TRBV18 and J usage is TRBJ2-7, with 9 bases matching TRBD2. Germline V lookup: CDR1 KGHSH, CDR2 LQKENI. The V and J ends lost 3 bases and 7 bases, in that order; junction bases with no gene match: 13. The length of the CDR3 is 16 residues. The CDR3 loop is CASSPSGGDSYNEQYF. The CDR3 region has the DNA TGTGCCAGCTCACCTAGCGGGGGTGACTCCTACAATGAGCAGTACTTC.

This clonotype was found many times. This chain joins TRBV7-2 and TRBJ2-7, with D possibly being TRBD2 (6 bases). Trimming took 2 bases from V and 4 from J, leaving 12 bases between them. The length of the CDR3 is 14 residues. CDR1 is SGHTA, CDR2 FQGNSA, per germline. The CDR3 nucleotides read TGTGCCAGCAGCTTATCGGCGGGAACTTACGAGCAGTACTTC. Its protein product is CASSLSAGTYEQYF.

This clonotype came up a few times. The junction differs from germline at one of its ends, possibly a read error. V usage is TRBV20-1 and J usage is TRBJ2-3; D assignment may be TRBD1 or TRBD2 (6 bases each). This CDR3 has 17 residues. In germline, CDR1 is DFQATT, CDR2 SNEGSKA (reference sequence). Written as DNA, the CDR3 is TGCAGTGCTAGAGATCCGGGGGCGGTTGGTAGCACAGATGCGCAGTATTTT. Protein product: CSARDPGAVGSTDAQYF.

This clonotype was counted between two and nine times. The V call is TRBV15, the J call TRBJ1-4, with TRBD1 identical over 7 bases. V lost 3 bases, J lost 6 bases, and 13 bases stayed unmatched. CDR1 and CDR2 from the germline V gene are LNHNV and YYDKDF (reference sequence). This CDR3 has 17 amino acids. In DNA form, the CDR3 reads TGTGCCACCAGCAGGAGCGACAGGGCCTTTGTGGATGAAAAACTGTTTTTT. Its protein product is CATSRSDRAFVDEKLFF.

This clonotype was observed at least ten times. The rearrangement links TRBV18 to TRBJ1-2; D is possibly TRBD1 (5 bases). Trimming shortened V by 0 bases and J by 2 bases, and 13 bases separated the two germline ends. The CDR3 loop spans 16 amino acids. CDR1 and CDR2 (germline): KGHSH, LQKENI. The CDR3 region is CASSPPGIGVNYGYTF. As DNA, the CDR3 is TGTGCCAGCTCACCACCTGGGATAGGGGTCAACTATGGCTACACCTTC.

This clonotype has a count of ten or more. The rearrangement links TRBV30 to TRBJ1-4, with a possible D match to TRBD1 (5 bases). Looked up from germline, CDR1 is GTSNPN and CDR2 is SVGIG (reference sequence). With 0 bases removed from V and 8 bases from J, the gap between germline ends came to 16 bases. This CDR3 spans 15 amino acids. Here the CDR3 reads CAWSVRYQGGEKLFF. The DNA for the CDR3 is TGTGCCTGGAGTGTACGATACCAGGGAGGAGAAAAACTGTTTTTT.

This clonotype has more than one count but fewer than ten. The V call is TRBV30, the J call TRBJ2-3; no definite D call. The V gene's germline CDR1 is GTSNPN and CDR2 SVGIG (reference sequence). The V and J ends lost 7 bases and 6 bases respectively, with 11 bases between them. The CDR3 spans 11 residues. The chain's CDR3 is CASRPPDTQYF. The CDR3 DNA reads TGTGCCTCGAGGCCCCCGGATACGCAGTATTTT. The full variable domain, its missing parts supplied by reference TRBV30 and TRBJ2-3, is SQTIHQWPATLVQPVGSPLSLECTVEGTSNPNLYWYRQAAGRGLQLLFYSVGIGQISSEVPQNLSASRPQDRQFILSSKKLLLSDSGFYLCASRPPDTQYFGPGTRLTVL.

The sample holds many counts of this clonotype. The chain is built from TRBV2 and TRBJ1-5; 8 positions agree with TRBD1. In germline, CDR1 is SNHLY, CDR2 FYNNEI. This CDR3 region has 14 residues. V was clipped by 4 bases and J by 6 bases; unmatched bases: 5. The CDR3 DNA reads TGTGCCAGCAGTGTGCAGGGGGCGGGTCAGCCCCAGCATTTT. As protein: CASSVQGAGQPQHF. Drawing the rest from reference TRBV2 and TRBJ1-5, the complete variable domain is EPEVTQTPSHQVTQMGQEVILRCVPISNHLYFYWYRQILGQKVEFLVSFYNNEISEKSEIFDDQFSVERPDGSNFTLKIRSTKLEDSAMYFCASSVQGAGQPQHFGDGTRLSIL.

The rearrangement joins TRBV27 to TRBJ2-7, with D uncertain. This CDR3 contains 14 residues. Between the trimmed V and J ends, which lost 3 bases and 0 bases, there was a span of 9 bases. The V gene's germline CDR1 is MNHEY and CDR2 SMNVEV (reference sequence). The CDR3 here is CASSFARSSYEQYF. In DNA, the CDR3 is TGTGCCAGCAGTTTTGCCAGAAGCTCCTACGAGCAGTACTTC.

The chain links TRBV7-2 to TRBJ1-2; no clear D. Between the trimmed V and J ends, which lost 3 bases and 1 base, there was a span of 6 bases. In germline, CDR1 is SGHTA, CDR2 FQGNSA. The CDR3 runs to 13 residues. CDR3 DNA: TGTGCCAGCAGCTTTCTGTATAACTATGGCTACACCTTC. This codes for CASSFLYNYGYTF.

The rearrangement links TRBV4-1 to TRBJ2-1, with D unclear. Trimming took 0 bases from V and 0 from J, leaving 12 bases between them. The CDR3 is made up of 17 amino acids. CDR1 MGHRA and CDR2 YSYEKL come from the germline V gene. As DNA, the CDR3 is TGCGCCAGCAGCCAAGAATGGCTGTCGAGCTCCTACAATGAGCAGTTCTTC. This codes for CASSQEWLSSSYNEQFF.

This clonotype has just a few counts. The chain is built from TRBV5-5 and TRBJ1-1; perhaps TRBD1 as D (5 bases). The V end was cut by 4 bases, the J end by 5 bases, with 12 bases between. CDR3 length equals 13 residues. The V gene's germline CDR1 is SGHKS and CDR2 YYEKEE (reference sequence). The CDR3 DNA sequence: TGTGCCAGCAGCGTCTTGGGGGGGACTGAAGCTTTCTTT. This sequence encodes CASSVLGGTEAFF.

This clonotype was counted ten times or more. DNA of the CDR3: TGTGCCAGCAGCCCCGGGACAGGCCATGGCTACACCTTC. Its protein product is CASSPGTGHGYTF. The V gene is TRBV7-3, the J gene TRBJ1-2; 8 bases are a match to TRBD1. The germline V gene has CDR1 SGHTA and CDR2 FQGTGA. Losses at the gene ends were 5 bases for V and 6 bases for J; bases not matched to a gene: 5. This CDR3 has 13 amino acids.

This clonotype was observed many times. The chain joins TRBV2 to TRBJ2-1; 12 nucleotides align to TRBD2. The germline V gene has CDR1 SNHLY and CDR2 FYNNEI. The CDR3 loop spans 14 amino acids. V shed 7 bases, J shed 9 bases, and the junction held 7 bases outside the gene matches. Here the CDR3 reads CASTPSGRVGEQFF. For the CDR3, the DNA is TGTGCCAGCACCCCTAGCGGGAGGGTGGGTGAGCAGTTCTTC.

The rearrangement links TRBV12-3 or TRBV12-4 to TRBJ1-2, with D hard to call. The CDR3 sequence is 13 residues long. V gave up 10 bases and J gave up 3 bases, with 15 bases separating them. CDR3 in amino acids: CANSRMNDYGYTF. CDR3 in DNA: TGTGCCAACTCGCGGATGAATGACTATGGCTACACCTTC.

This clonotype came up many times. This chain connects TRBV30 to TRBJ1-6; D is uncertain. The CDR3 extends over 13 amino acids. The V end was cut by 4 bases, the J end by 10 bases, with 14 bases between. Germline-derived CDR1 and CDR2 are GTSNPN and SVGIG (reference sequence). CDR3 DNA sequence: TGTGCCTGGAATGTTGGTCGAGAATCACCCCTCCACTTT. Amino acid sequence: CAWNVGRESPLHF. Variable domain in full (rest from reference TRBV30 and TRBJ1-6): SQTIHQWPATLVQPVGSPLSLECTVEGTSNPNLYWYRQAAGRGLQLLFYSVGIGQISSEVPQNLSASRPQDRQFILSSKKLLLSDSGFYLCAWNVGRESPLHFGNGTRLTVT.

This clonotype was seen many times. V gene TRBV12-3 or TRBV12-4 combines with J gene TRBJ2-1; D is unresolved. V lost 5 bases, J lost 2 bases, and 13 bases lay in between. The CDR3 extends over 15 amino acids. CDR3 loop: CASSIGSRAYNEQFF. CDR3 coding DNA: TGTGCCAGCAGTATTGGTAGCCGGGCCTACAATGAGCAGTTCTTC.